This is a list of T cell receptor beta chains from one sample in a study of T cell repertoires in cytomegalovirus infection. No antigens are known for them. Each CDR3 protein is one row after TCRdb ran MiXCR on the reads. This sample has about 470,000 distinct CDR3 sequences, with approximately 42% found just once. The source material was cultured PBMCs, sampled from culture after CMV antigen stimulation. All receptors derive from a human donor in good health (CMV status not recorded). Some clones in this sample may be carry-over from other donors' samples. CDR3s include the opening cysteine and the closing phenylalanine or tryptophan. The D gene is left open where the match is weak. Rows give clone size only sometimes, using once, few, many, or a class for an expanded clone.

v_call	d_call	clone_size	j_call	cdr3_aa	cdr3_nt
TRBV7-8	NA	few	TRBJ2-1	CASSLREPSIHEQFF	TGTGCCAGCAGCCTCCGGGAACCCTCAATCCATGAGCAGTTCTTC
TRBV6-6	NA	NA	TRBJ2-7	CASSSLSSEAEQYF	TGTGCCAGCAGTTCCCTCTCCAGCGAGGCGGAGCAGTACTTC
TRBV20-1	NA	NA	TRBJ1-5	CSATGEADQPQHF	TGCAGTGCTACAGGGGAAGCGGATCAGCCCCAGCATTTT
TRBV7-2	NA	NA	TRBJ1-3	CASSLLGPLSGNTIYF	TGTGCCAGCAGCTTATTGGGGCCTCTCTCTGGAAACACCATATATTTT
TRBV12-3/TRBV12-4	NA	NA	TRBJ2-5	CASSSNVAGRETQYF	TGTGCCAGCAGTTCAAACGTCGCTGGGCGAGAGACCCAGTACTTC
TRBV6-6	TRBD1	NA	TRBJ2-7	CASSPNRMGQPPYEQYF	TGTGCCAGCAGCCCGAACCGCATGGGACAGCCCCCCTACGAGCAGTACTTC
TRBV6-2/TRBV6-3	NA	NA	TRBJ2-1	CASKARDLYNEQFF	TGTGCCAGTAAGGCGAGGGACCTGTACAATGAGCAGTTCTTC
TRBV28	NA	NA	TRBJ2-6	CASSLYGKSGANVLTF	TGTGCCAGCAGTTTATACGGGAAATCTGGGGCCAACGTCCTGACTTTC
TRBV7-8	TRBD2	many	TRBJ2-1	CASSLLAGSNEQFF	TGTGCCAGCAGCTTATTAGCGGGTTCAAATGAGCAGTTCTTC
TRBV7-8	TRBD2	NA	TRBJ2-2	CASSFGLVGTGELFF	TGTGCCAGCAGCTTCGGACTAGTGGGCACCGGGGAGCTGTTTTTT
TRBV7-6	TRBD1	few	TRBJ1-4	CASSELRDRLNEKLFF	TGTGCCAGCAGCGAACTGCGGGACAGGCTCAATGAAAAACTGTTTTTT
TRBV6-1	NA	NA	TRBJ1-2	CASSVRQGLDYGYTF	TGTGCCAGCAGTGTTCGGCAGGGATTGGACTATGGCTACACCTTC
TRBV4-3	NA	once	TRBJ2-3	CASSQDRRVAGTDTQYF	TGCGCCAGCAGCCAAGATAGGAGGGTAGCGGGCACAGATACGCAGTATTTT
TRBV6-1	NA	many	TRBJ2-1	CASSDIDSDEQFF	TGTGCCAGCAGCGATATCGACTCGGATGAGCAGTTCTTC
TRBV6-1	NA	few	TRBJ1-1	CATQAKPDRPNAEAFF	TGTGCCACCCAGGCTAAACCTGACAGACCGAACGCTGAAGCTTTCTTT
TRBV7-9	NA	NA	TRBJ2-7	CASSPQAGAYEQYF	TGTGCCAGCAGCCCCCAAGCAGGGGCCTACGAGCAGTACTTC
TRBV29-1	TRBD2	NA	TRBJ2-7	CSVLTSGGSEQYF	TGCAGCGTGTTGACTAGCGGGGGGTCGGAGCAGTACTTC
TRBV7-2	NA	NA	TRBJ2-3	CASSLTRGAGRTDTQYF	TGTGCCAGCAGCCTTACACGGGGAGCGGGCCGCACAGATACGCAGTATTTT
TRBV19	TRBD1	NA	TRBJ2-7	CASSSTGTGGREQYF	TGTGCCAGTAGCTCAACTGGGACAGGGGGTCGCGAGCAGTACTTC
TRBV6-2/TRBV6-3	TRBD2	few	TRBJ2-7	CASSYRAGDYEQYF	TGTGCCAGCAGTTACCGCGCGGGGGACTACGAGCAGTACTTC
TRBV7-2	TRBD2	NA	TRBJ2-7	CASSFSGSPRKNYEQYF	TGTGCCAGCAGCTTTAGCGGGAGCCCCCGGAAAAACTACGAGCAGTACTTC
TRBV7-8	NA	few	TRBJ2-3	CASSFFGGATDTQYF	TGTGCCAGCAGCTTTTTCGGGGGTGCCACAGATACGCAGTATTTT
TRBV7-3	NA	few	TRBJ1-1	CASSRNQGTEAFF	TGTGCCAGCAGCAGAAACCAGGGGACTGAAGCTTTCTTT
TRBV11-2	NA	NA	TRBJ2-1	CASSLAIALRDEQFF	TGTGCCAGCAGCTTAGCTATAGCCCTCCGGGATGAGCAGTTCTTC
TRBV6-1	NA	NA	TRBJ2-4	CASSEGPSPGIQYF	TGTGCCAGCAGTGAAGGACCGAGCCCTGGGATTCAGTACTTC
TRBV7-9	NA	NA	TRBJ2-1	CASSSPGLGQFF	TGTGCCAGCAGCTCACCGGGACTTGGGCAGTTCTTC
TRBV20-1	NA	NA	TRBJ2-7	CSARDIGSYEQYF	TGCAGTGCTAGAGATATAGGCTCCTACGAGCAGTACTTC
TRBV7-2	TRBD2	NA	TRBJ2-1	CASSQGASGYYNEQFF	TGTGCCAGCAGCCAAGGGGCTAGCGGGTATTACAATGAGCAGTTCTTC
TRBV28	NA	once	TRBJ1-3	CASRVQGSRNTIYF	TGTGCCAGCAGGGTCCAGGGTAGTCGAAACACCATATATTTT
TRBV7-9	TRBD1	NA	TRBJ1-2	CASSMTKTGGNGYTF	TGTGCCAGCAGCATGACGAAGACAGGGGGCAACGGCTACACCTTC
TRBV20-1	TRBD1	NA	TRBJ2-7	CSAPGTGGYEQYF	TGCAGTGCTCCCGGGACAGGGGGATACGAGCAGTACTTC
TRBV6-5	TRBD2	few	TRBJ2-1	CATRSASGLWEFF	TGTGCCACCCGATCCGCTAGCGGGCTTTGGGAGTTCTTC
TRBV7-2	NA	few	TRBJ2-3	CASSFYAGAGDTQYF	TGTGCCAGCAGCTTCTATGCGGGGGCTGGGGATACGCAGTATTTT
TRBV6-2/TRBV6-3	TRBD2	few	TRBJ2-3	CASSYPPAGPRDTQYF	TGTGCCAGCAGTTACCCCCCAGCGGGGCCCCGGGATACGCAGTATTTT
TRBV12-3/TRBV12-4	NA	NA	TRBJ2-1	CASSSGYRPFF	TGTGCCAGCAGTTCGGGCTATAGGCCGTTCTTC
TRBV12-3/TRBV12-4	NA	NA	TRBJ2-6	CASSQVSGANVLTF	TGTGCCAGCAGCCAGGTCTCTGGGGCCAACGTCCTGACTTTC
TRBV7-8	TRBD2	few	TRBJ2-3	CASSSWTSGGSDTQYF	TGTGCCAGCAGCTCCTGGACTAGCGGGGGGTCAGATACGCAGTATTTT
TRBV7-9	NA	NA	TRBJ2-3	CASSRDTGTDTQYF	TGTGCCAGCAGCCGTGACACGGGGACGGATACGCAGTATTTT
TRBV7-2	TRBD1	NA	TRBJ1-5	CASSLARGQDQPQHF	TGTGCCAGCAGCTTAGCCAGGGGGCAGGATCAGCCCCAGCATTTT
TRBV5-1	TRBD1	NA	TRBJ2-3	CASSMPGQGTDTQYF	TGCGCCAGCAGCATGCCGGGACAGGGCACAGATACGCAGTATTTT
TRBV20-1	NA	NA	TRBJ2-1	CSARLTRGYNEQFF	TGCAGTGCTAGATTGACTAGAGGGTACAATGAGCAGTTCTTC
TRBV12-3/TRBV12-4	NA	few	TRBJ1-1	CASSLMATEAFF	TGTGCCAGCAGTTTAATGGCGACTGAAGCTTTCTTT
TRBV19	NA	NA	TRBJ2-5	CASIPDKEETQYF	TGTGCCAGTATTCCCGACAAAGAGGAGACCCAGTACTTC
TRBV7-9	NA	NA	TRBJ1-2	CASSPGASNYGYTF	TGTGCCAGCAGCCCAGGAGCCTCTAACTATGGCTACACCTTC
TRBV19	NA	NA	TRBJ2-7	CASADPNLSYEQYF	TGTGCCAGTGCAGATCCAAATCTTTCCTACGAGCAGTACTTC
TRBV12-3/TRBV12-4	NA	few	TRBJ1-1	CASSLGAGSPEAFF	TGTGCCAGCAGTTTAGGTGCAGGATCCCCTGAAGCTTTCTTT
TRBV6-2/TRBV6-3	NA	few	TRBJ1-1	CASRRIPQGSEAFF	TGTGCCAGCAGACGTATACCGCAGGGATCCGAAGCTTTCTTT
TRBV12-3/TRBV12-4	TRBD1	NA	TRBJ2-2	CASSFRGLTGELFF	TGTGCCAGCAGTTTTAGGGGGCTAACCGGGGAGCTGTTTTTT
TRBV7-2	NA	NA	TRBJ2-5	CASSDSLAKETQYF	TGTGCCAGCAGCGACTCACTAGCCAAAGAGACCCAGTACTTC
TRBV10-3	TRBD2	NA	TRBJ2-5	CAISDSGGPIYQYF	TGTGCCATCAGTGACAGCGGGGGGCCCATATACCAGTACTTC
TRBV28	NA	NA	TRBJ1-5	CASSTEGNQPQHF	TGTGCCAGCAGTACTGAGGGCAATCAGCCCCAGCATTTT